This T cell receptor beta chain appears in the sequencing data of a study of T cell changes during pregnancy in multiple sclerosis. This clone has only one observation. Libraries were prepared by immunoSEQ multiplex PCR; TCRdb keeps only in-frame clonotypes and omits some of them. The top ten clones hold approximately 1% of a sample with 60,000 or so clones, 80% to 90% of them seen once. V trimming: 1 base; J trimming: 2 bases; junction bases outside the gene matches: 4. Germline V gives CDR1 SEHNR, CDR2 FQNEAQ (reference sequence). This CDR3 has 15 residues. This sample comprised peripheral blood, obtained in the first trimester of pregnancy. The source is a female donor in good health, enrolled as a control in a pregnancy study. The V and J genes are TRBV7-9 and TRBJ1-2; TRBD1 matches 7 bases. The CDR3 DNA reads as TGTGCCAGCAGCTTAGGAGGGGGCGGAAACTATGGCTACACCTTC. This sequence encodes CASSLGGGGNYGYTF.